The 16 T cell receptor beta chains given below trace back to one sample, sequenced in a study of blood T cell repertoires in COVID-19. Here immunoSEQ multiplex PCR was the method, and the copy in TCRdb shows in-frame clones only, minus some. The table has 250,000 or so clones, approximately 85% seen once; the top ten hold 4% to 5%. Material: peripheral blood. The receptors were gathered from a woman between 65 and 79 years old with acute or convalescent COVID-19.

The rearrangement joins TRBV2 to TRBJ2-1, with a tentative D call TRBD2 (6 bases). The germline V and J ends were trimmed by 4 bases and 1 base, with 20 bases remaining between them. Germline V gene lookup returns CDR1 SNHLY and CDR2 FYNNEI. The CDR3 contains 18 residues. This CDR3 reads CASSGRELTRVSYNEQFF. The CDR3 nucleotides are TGTGCCAGCAGTGGGAGGGAACTCACGCGAGTATCCTACAATGAGCAGTTCTTC.

J is TRBJ1-1 and V is TRBV4-3, with 7 nucleotides matching TRBD1. This CDR3 contains 14 residues. The V gene end was trimmed by 3 bases and the J gene end by 5 bases; junction bases not matched to a gene: 6. Germline loops: CDR1 LGHNA, CDR2 YSLEER. The CDR3 loop is CASSQKLQGTEAFF. CDR3 coding DNA: TGCGCCAGCAGCCAGAAACTACAGGGGACTGAAGCTTTCTTT.

This rearrangement joins TRBV27 to TRBJ1-3; a weak D match, TRBD1 (5 bases). Germline lookup yields CDR1 MNHEY and CDR2 SMNVEV (reference sequence). The CDR3 spans 16 residues. V lost 5 bases to trimming and J lost 0 bases, with 14 bases between them. The CDR3 sequence: CASSLDSRSSGNTIYF. CDR3 nucleotide sequence: TGTGCCAGCAGTCTAGACAGTCGTAGCTCTGGAAACACCATATATTTT.

The chain employs TRBV10-3 and TRBJ1-4, with D possibly TRBD1 on 5 matching bases. V was trimmed by 3 bases and J by 6 bases, leaving 11 bases between them. Germline assignment: CDR1 ENHRY and CDR2 SYGVKD. This CDR3 contains 14 residues. CDR3 in DNA: TGTGCCATCAGTGAAACAGGCCGGGATGAAAAACTGTTTTTT. This codes for CAISETGRDEKLFF.

V gene TRBV29-1 combines with J gene TRBJ1-2, with D perhaps matching TRBD1 (6 bases). V gave up 4 bases and J gave up 4 bases, with 13 bases separating them. CDR3 length: 13 residues. In germline, CDR1 is SQVTM, CDR2 ANQGSEA. The CDR3 sequence: CSVVEGEAYGYTF. CDR3 coding DNA: TGCAGCGTTGTAGAGGGGGAGGCCTATGGCTACACCTTC.

A remark on this clone: Other DNA sequences of this sample code for an identical CDR3. This chain links TRBV18 with TRBJ1-5; 7 bases align to TRBD1. This CDR3 has 14 residues. CDR1 and CDR2 from the germline V gene are KGHSH and LQKENI. The J segment lost 7 bases and the V segment lost 1 base, leaving 4 bases of the junction unmatched. In DNA, the CDR3 is TGTGCCAGCTCACCACGTACAGGGGACCAGCCCCAGCATTTT. Translation: CASSPRTGDQPQHF.

The chain joins TRBV10-1 to TRBJ1-2; no firm D call. From germline, CDR1 is WNHNN and CDR2 SYGVQD (reference sequence). Deletions cut 3 bases from V and 5 bases from J, with 10 bases between. CDR3 length: 13 amino acids. The CDR3 bases are TGCGCCAGCAGTGACGGACGGGGATATGGCTACACCTTC. This encodes CASSDGRGYGYTF.

The chain uses TRBV5-1 and TRBJ1-2; 8 nucleotides align to TRBD1. Germline CDR1 reads SGHRS; CDR2 reads YFSETQ. This CDR3 is built from 15 residues. The junction had 3 bases not matched to a gene; V was cut back by 1 base and J by 1 base. The DNA for the CDR3 is TGCGCCAGCAGCTTGTTAACAGGGGGTAACTATGGCTACACCTTC. The encoded protein is CASSLLTGGNYGYTF.

The rearrangement uses TRBV7-8 and TRBJ1-1; D ambiguous. The germline CDR1 and CDR2 sequences are SGHVS and FQNEAQ. Trimming left V 1 base short and J 4 bases short, with 16 bases between. The CDR3 has 16 amino acids. CDR3 sequence: CASSLGGARVGTEAFF. CDR3 bases: TGTGCCAGCAGCTTAGGGGGAGCGCGGGTGGGCACTGAAGCTTTCTTT.

The chain employs TRBV7-8 and TRBJ1-1, with a tentative D call TRBD1 (6 bases). This CDR3 has 14 residues. Per the germline V gene, CDR1 is SGHVS and CDR2 is FQNEAQ. V was cut by 2 bases and J by 5 bases, with 12 bases left in between. The CDR3 reads CASSLQGSGTEAFF. Written as DNA, the CDR3 is TGTGCCAGCAGCTTACAGGGGTCGGGGACTGAAGCTTTCTTT.

This clone appeared a few times. The CDR3: CASSPWGRDFNEQYF. The DNA of the CDR3 is TGTGCCAGCAGCCCCTGGGGCAGGGATTTTAACGAGCAGTACTTC. V and J are TRBV9 and TRBJ2-7, with D perhaps matching TRBD1 (5 bases). Trimming took off 4 bases at V and 5 bases at J, with 19 bases between the two ends. Germline V lookup: CDR1 SGDLS, CDR2 YYNGEE. The CDR3 has 15 amino acids.

The V and J genes are TRBV23-1 and TRBJ2-7; TRBD1 matches 7 bases. TRBV23-1 is given ORF status, its function remaining uncertain. The length of the CDR3 is 15 residues. After removal of 4 bases from V and 5 bases from J, the junction contained 11 bases not matched to a gene. The CDR3 DNA sequence: TGCGCCAGCAGTCCCCCCTGGACAGGCCCCCACGAGCAGTACTTC. Amino acids: CASSPPWTGPHEQYF.

This chain uses TRBV18 with TRBJ1-3; D might be TRBD1 (6 bases). Germline loops: CDR1 KGHSH, CDR2 LQKENI. The germline V and J ends were trimmed by 0 bases and 0 bases, with 9 bases remaining between them. The CDR3 has 16 residues. The CDR3 loop is CASSPPTGASGNTIYF. The CDR3 DNA is TGTGCCAGCTCACCACCGACAGGCGCCTCTGGAAACACCATATATTTT.

The chain joins TRBV27 to TRBJ1-1, with 12 bases that match TRBD1. After removal of 6 bases from V and 4 bases from J, the junction contained 9 bases not matched to a gene. CDR3 length equals 16 residues. Germline V gives CDR1 MNHEY, CDR2 SMNVEV (reference sequence). CDR3 in amino acids: CASRAGQGALGTEAFF. The CDR3 nucleotides read TGTGCCAGCAGGGCGGGACAGGGGGCGCTGGGCACTGAAGCTTTCTTT.

The V gene is TRBV7-6, the J gene TRBJ1-4; D is perhaps TRBD1 (6 bases). Germline V CDR1 and CDR2: SGHVS, FNYEAQ. The ends were cut back, 1 base at V and 0 bases at J, with 18 bases in the middle. The CDR3 extends over 19 amino acids. This CDR3 reads CASSLVPPAGQPTNEKLFF. The CDR3, as DNA: TGTGCCAGCAGCTTAGTCCCACCGGCTGGACAGCCAACTAATGAAAAACTGTTTTTT.

Here the CDR3 DNA reads TGCGCCAGCAGCTTGGAAACAGGACATGGCTACACCTTC. Protein product: CASSLETGHGYTF. The V call is TRBV5-1, the J call TRBJ1-2, with D perhaps matching TRBD1 (5 bases). V was cut by 0 bases and J by 6 bases, with 9 bases left in between. CDR1 SGHRS and CDR2 YFSETQ come from the germline V gene. CDR3 length: 13 residues.